This passage covers 14 T cell receptor beta chains from one sample sequenced in a study of blood T cell repertoires in COVID-19. Libraries were prepared by immunoSEQ multiplex PCR; TCRdb keeps only in-frame clonotypes and omits some of them. The sample includes around 260,000 clones, 85% of them seen just once. The sequencing input was peripheral blood. The receptors originated from a human donor in a cohort sampled during active COVID-19.

The genes are TRBV5-1 and TRBJ1-3, with D maybe TRBD1 (5 bases). V was pared by 0 bases and J by 7 bases, with 11 bases between. The germline V gene has CDR1 SGHRS and CDR2 YFSETQ. The CDR3 has 14 amino acids. The CDR3 DNA is TGCGCCAGCAGCTTGGACGGGGCGGGGAACACCATATATTTT. Protein: CASSLDGAGNTIYF.

The chain has TRBV18 and TRBJ1-1, with 7 nucleotides matching TRBD1. The V and J ends lost 4 bases and 4 bases, in that order; junction bases with no gene match: 6. CDR1 and CDR2 (germline): KGHSH, LQKENI. The CDR3 has 14 residues. CDR3 sequence: CASSQGAVITEAFF. The CDR3 nucleotides are TGTGCCAGCTCACAGGGGGCGGTCATCACTGAAGCTTTCTTT. Together with reference TRBV18 and TRBJ1-1, the CDR3 gives the full variable domain: NAGVMQNPRHLVRRRGQEARLRCSPMKGHSHVYWYRQLPEEGLKFMVYLQKENIIDESGMPKERFSAEFPKEGPSILRIQQVVRGDSAAYFCASSQGAVITEAFFGQGTRLTVV.

The genes are TRBV25-1 and TRBJ2-1; tentative D call: TRBD2 (5 bases). This CDR3 has 14 residues. Germline CDR1 and CDR2: MGHDK and SYGVNS. V was shortened by 3 bases and J by 3 bases, with 9 bases between the two germline ends. The CDR3 loop is CASSESGIYNEQFF. CDR3 DNA sequence: TGTGCCAGCAGTGAGTCCGGGATCTACAATGAGCAGTTCTTC. Variable domain in full (rest from reference TRBV25-1 and TRBJ2-1): EADIYQTPRYLVIGTGKKITLECSQTMGHDKMYWYQQDPGMELHLIHYSYGVNSTEKGDLSSESTVSRIRTEHFPLTLESARPSHTSQYLCASSESGIYNEQFFGPGTRLTVL.

The V gene is TRBV3-1 (or the pseudogene TRBV3-2), the J gene TRBJ2-7, with a weak D call TRBD1 (6 bases). This CDR3 spans 14 amino acids. Germline CDR1 and CDR2: LGHDT and YNNKEL (reference sequence). The V end lost 1 base, the J end lost 6 bases, and 13 bases lay between the germline ends. CDR3 nucleotides: TGTGCCAGCAGCCAAGTCCAGGGGATCGGCGAGCAGTACTTC. Encoded protein: CASSQVQGIGEQYF.

The chain carries TRBV5-1 and TRBJ2-2; TRBD1 might be the D (6 bases). CDR1 is SGHRS, CDR2 YFSETQ, per germline. The CDR3 length is 14 residues. V dropped 8 bases and J dropped 5 bases, with 16 bases sitting between them. The CDR3: CASRNGTYTGELFF. DNA for the CDR3: TGCGCCAGTCGGAACGGGACATATACCGGGGAGCTGTTTTTT.

The chain joins TRBV4-1 to TRBJ2-7; no definite D call. The germline V gene has CDR1 MGHRA and CDR2 YSYEKL. V gave up 0 bases and J gave up 2 bases, with 17 bases separating them. This CDR3 region has 17 residues. The CDR3 sequence: CASSQDPGSQFPYEQYF. In nucleotides, the CDR3 is TGCGCCAGCAGCCAAGATCCAGGCAGTCAGTTTCCCTACGAGCAGTACTTC.

The rearrangement joins TRBV19 to TRBJ1-5; D not resolved. The CDR3 covers 16 residues. The germline CDR1 and CDR2 sequences are LNHDA and SQIVND (reference sequence). Trimming shortened V by 3 bases and J by 0 bases, and 12 bases separated the two germline ends. CDR3 protein: CASSMGFFDSNQPQHF. CDR3 DNA: TGTGCCAGTAGTATGGGCTTCTTCGATAGCAATCAGCCCCAGCATTTT.

The chain recombines TRBV9 with TRBJ2-7, with TRBD2 matching over 8 bases. J lost 5 bases, V lost 3 bases, and 10 bases had no gene match. The CDR3 is 15 residues long. Germline V gene lookup returns CDR1 SGDLS and CDR2 YYNGEE. In nucleotides, the CDR3 is TGTGCCAGCAGCGCCTTCGGCGGGAGGTCCGACGAGCAGTACTTC. Translating gives CASSAFGGRSDEQYF.

In its sample, this clone was seen a few times. This chain uses TRBV5-1 with TRBJ2-7, with D maybe TRBD2 (6 bases). Germline assignment: CDR1 SGHRS and CDR2 YFSETQ. The CDR3 extends over 11 amino acids. V shed 5 bases and J shed 7 bases, with 10 bases lying between them. CDR3 region: CASSSGREQYF. The DNA for the CDR3 is TGCGCCAGCAGTAGCGGTCGAGAGCAGTACTTC.

J is TRBJ2-1 and V is TRBV13; 11 nucleotides line up with TRBD1. CDR1 and CDR2 from the germline V gene are PRHDT and FYEKMQ (reference sequence). V lost 4 bases to trimming and J lost 6 bases; unmatched junction nucleotides: 11. This CDR3 has 17 amino acids. This CDR3 reads CASSSPLDRGQGNEQFF. CDR3 bases: TGTGCCAGCAGCTCCCCCTTGGACAGGGGGCAAGGCAATGAGCAGTTCTTC.

The V call is TRBV18, the J call TRBJ1-5; 7 bases fit TRBD1. The V segment lost 3 bases and the J segment 2 bases; nucleotides outside the gene matches: 10. Looked up from germline, CDR1 is KGHSH and CDR2 is LQKENI. This CDR3 is built from 17 residues. This CDR3 reads CASSPGQGVFRNQPQHF. In DNA form, the CDR3 reads TGTGCCAGCTCACCGGGCCAGGGGGTGTTTCGCAATCAGCCCCAGCATTTT.

The V call is TRBV5-6, the J call TRBJ1-1; D is ambiguous. From germline, CDR1 is SGHDT and CDR2 YYEEEE. V shed 5 bases and J shed 1 base, with 9 bases lying between them. CDR3 length equals 13 residues. The CDR3, as DNA: TGTGCCAGCAGTGGGCACAAGAACACTGAAGCTTTCTTT. The encoded protein is CASSGHKNTEAFF.

The CDR3 DNA reads TGTGCCAGCAGCCTCCTACGTGCCTCCACCTACAATGAGCAGTTCTTC. It translates to CASSLLRASTYNEQFF. This chain uses TRBV7-9 with TRBJ2-1; no definite D call. Looked up from germline, CDR1 is SEHNR and CDR2 is FQNEAQ (reference sequence). V gave up 5 bases and J gave up 2 bases, with 16 bases separating them. This CDR3 region has 16 residues.

V is TRBV3-1 (or the pseudogene TRBV3-2) and J is TRBJ2-6; D may be TRBD1 (5 bases). The CDR3 contains 19 residues. Germline CDR1 reads LGHDT; CDR2 reads YNNKEL (reference sequence). V was shortened by 1 base and J by 0 bases, with 16 bases between the two germline ends. CDR3 region: CASSQVTTATSSGANVLTF. CDR3 coding DNA: TGTGCCAGCAGCCAAGTCACGACAGCGACCAGCTCTGGGGCCAACGTCCTGACTTTC.